This is a list of T cell receptor beta chains from one sample in a study of T cell repertoires in cytomegalovirus infection. Each CDR3 protein is one row after TCRdb ran MiXCR on the reads. The sample yields a few hundred thousand distinct CDR3 sequences, just under 25% seen once. These TCRs are of unknown antigen specificity. Sequences were derived from cultured PBMCs, sampled from culture after CMV antigen stimulation. Receptor source: a human donor in good health (CMV status not recorded). Some clones in this sample may be carry-over from other donors' samples. Both conserved end residues are part of each CDR3. Fields, in order: V gene, D gene, clone size, CDR3 length, J gene, CDR3 protein. The D gene is left open where the match is weak. Expanded clones get a size class; other rows say once, few or many, or leave the size out.

V: TRBV11-2; D: TRBD2; size: once; length: 15; J: TRBJ2-1; CDR3: CASSRWGGHYNEQFF
V: TRBV4-1; D: NA; size: NA; length: 13; J: TRBJ2-5; CDR3: CASSQAQLETQYF
V: TRBV7-9; D: TRBD1; size: NA; length: 13; J: TRBJ1-2; CDR3: CASSLQGEDGYTF
V: TRBV2; D: NA; size: NA; length: 14; J: TRBJ1-1; CDR3: CASPSGAMNTEAFF
V: TRBV10-3; D: TRBD1; size: once; length: 15; J: TRBJ1-1; CDR3: CAISDLQGENTEAFF
V: TRBV7-6; D: TRBD2; size: many; length: 15; J: TRBJ2-7; CDR3: CASSLGREVSYEQYF
V: TRBV7-2; D: NA; size: NA; length: 14; J: TRBJ2-7; CDR3: CASSLVGGTYEQYF
V: TRBV7-9; D: NA; size: NA; length: 15; J: TRBJ2-7; CDR3: CASSFTGIGSYEQYF
V: TRBV6-2/TRBV6-3; D: NA; size: few; length: 14; J: TRBJ2-3; CDR3: CASSSNAAPDTQYF
V: TRBV15; D: TRBD2; size: many; length: 16; J: TRBJ2-2; CDR3: CATSTLSGRTAGELFF
V: TRBV28; D: TRBD2; size: many; length: 14; J: TRBJ2-6; CDR3: CASNWGGRANVLTF
V: TRBV3-1; D: NA; size: NA; length: 18; J: TRBJ1-5; CDR3: CASSQDKGSWGCNQPQHF
V: TRBV11-2; D: NA; size: many; length: 14; J: TRBJ1-3; CDR3: CASSPAAGRNTIYF
V: TRBV12-3/TRBV12-4; D: NA; size: NA; length: 14; J: TRBJ2-1; CDR3: CASSLLPLPREQFF
V: TRBV7-2; D: NA; size: many; length: 13; J: TRBJ2-7; CDR3: CASSLSLTYEQYF
V: TRBV14; D: NA; size: few; length: 13; J: TRBJ1-1; CDR3: CASSGQTLTEAFF
V: TRBV7-2; D: NA; size: many; length: 15; J: TRBJ1-5; CDR3: CASSSDGQYNQPQHF
V: TRBV20-1; D: NA; size: NA; length: 13; J: TRBJ2-1; CDR3: CSTAWATGNEQFF
V: TRBV6-2/TRBV6-3; D: NA; size: NA; length: 12; J: TRBJ2-1; CDR3: CASSYRVREQFF
V: TRBV7-9; D: NA; size: once; length: 16; J: TRBJ2-4; CDR3: CASSLGFRDAKNIQYF
V: TRBV28; D: TRBD1; size: NA; length: 16; J: TRBJ1-5; CDR3: CASSLRQGLSNQPQHF
V: TRBV7-3; D: TRBD1; size: many; length: 14; J: TRBJ2-2; CDR3: CASSPGQGIGELFF
V: TRBV14; D: TRBD1; size: NA; length: 17; J: TRBJ1-1; CDR3: CASSQEPTGPVNTEAFF
V: TRBV7-8; D: TRBD2; size: many; length: 18; J: TRBJ2-7; CDR3: CASSSGLAGGTPRGEQYF
V: TRBV7-6; D: TRBD1; size: NA; length: 15; J: TRBJ1-1; CDR3: CASSSGQGSDTEAFF
V: TRBV12-3/TRBV12-4; D: TRBD1; size: many; length: 15; J: TRBJ1-5; CDR3: CASSFGQGGNQPQHF
V: TRBV7-2; D: TRBD1; size: few; length: 16; J: TRBJ2-5; CDR3: CASSLVGGSGGLDQYF
V: TRBV12-3/TRBV12-4; D: TRBD1; size: many; length: 14; J: TRBJ1-1; CDR3: CASSLRQGNTEAFF
V: TRBV18; D: NA; size: NA; length: 14; J: TRBJ1-4; CDR3: CASSPQETNEKLFF
V: TRBV28; D: NA; size: few; length: 13; J: TRBJ1-1; CDR3: CASSSGSRTEAFF
V: TRBV28; D: NA; size: many; length: 17; J: TRBJ1-1; CDR3: CASSSPPRGYGYSEAFF
V: TRBV11-3; D: TRBD2; size: NA; length: 18; J: TRBJ2-5; CDR3: CASSFGPTSGSRGETQYF
V: TRBV19; D: TRBD1; size: NA; length: 14; J: TRBJ1-2; CDR3: CASTLGDRNYGYTF
V: TRBV18; D: TRBD2; size: NA; length: 20; J: TRBJ2-3; CDR3: CASSPRPTSGSAARFDTQYF
V: TRBV4-3; D: NA; size: NA; length: 13; J: TRBJ1-2; CDR3: CASSLDRFYGYTF
V: TRBV10-3; D: TRBD1; size: NA; length: 14; J: TRBJ2-1; CDR3: CATVQGAVYNEQFF
V: TRBV11-2; D: TRBD2; size: few; length: 16; J: TRBJ2-1; CDR3: CASSLGGSKGLNEQFF
V: TRBV12-3/TRBV12-4; D: NA; size: few; length: 15; J: TRBJ2-4; CDR3: CASSPSPPFQNIQYF
V: TRBV27; D: TRBD1; size: NA; length: 14; J: TRBJ2-7; CDR3: CASSLVTGVHEQYF
V: TRBV6-1; D: NA; size: NA; length: 14; J: TRBJ2-1; CDR3: CASSGGGPGNEQFF
V: TRBV6-2/TRBV6-3; D: TRBD2; size: many; length: 16; J: TRBJ2-1; CDR3: CASRPRSSGRSNEQFF
V: TRBV28; D: NA; size: many; length: 14; J: TRBJ2-5; CDR3: CASSPVGGGATQYF
V: TRBV27; D: NA; size: many; length: 19; J: TRBJ1-6; CDR3: CASSLSANIGLLRYSPLHF
V: TRBV11-2; D: NA; size: NA; length: 12; J: TRBJ2-5; CDR3: CASRQGGETQYF
V: TRBV7-3; D: TRBD2; size: NA; length: 13; J: TRBJ2-5; CDR3: CASSIAGQETQYF
V: TRBV27; D: NA; size: few; length: 13; J: TRBJ2-7; CDR3: CASRRNGDYEQYF
V: TRBV7-9; D: TRBD1; size: many; length: 13; J: TRBJ2-7; CDR3: CASSPRQGDEQYF
V: TRBV20-1; D: NA; size: NA; length: 17; J: TRBJ2-2; CDR3: CSAVGGVGAPNTGELFF
V: TRBV19; D: NA; size: NA; length: 11; J: TRBJ1-2; CDR3: CASRDNYGYTF
V: TRBV11-2; D: TRBD1; size: many; length: 14; J: TRBJ2-3; CDR3: CASSFRQGTDTQYF
V: TRBV19; D: NA; size: NA; length: 11; J: TRBJ1-1; CDR3: CASSITGPAFF
V: TRBV7-2; D: NA; size: few; length: 16; J: TRBJ1-1; CDR3: CASSLYHAGVYTEAFF
V: TRBV9; D: NA; size: few; length: 12; J: TRBJ2-3; CDR3: CASSGLTDTQYF
V: TRBV5-3; D: TRBD2; size: NA; length: 16; J: TRBJ2-2; CDR3: CASSLAQGLSMRELFF
V: TRBV5-4; D: NA; size: few; length: 15; J: TRBJ2-3; CDR3: CASSLGEAKTDTQYF
V: TRBV20-1; D: NA; size: once; length: 11; J: TRBJ2-3; CDR3: CSAMNTDTQYF